Described below is a single T cell receptor beta chain sequence and its context. The conserved closing phenylalanine or tryptophan is absent in this CDR3, likely reflecting a read error. The DNA is left out, because the CDR3 cannot be placed on it with certainty; the CDR3 is given as TCRdb lists it. The source of the sample is a study of CD8+CD57+ T cells in acquired aplastic anemia. TCR beta VDJ and CDR3 profiles were obtained from a genomic DNA template. TCRdb re-derived calls from the reads in MiXCR, one entry per CDR3 protein. The profile shows 400,000 to 500,000 distinct CDR3 sequences, just under 70% of them singletons. Germline CDR1 reads SGHTA; CDR2 reads FQGTGA. With termini counted, the CDR3 has 14 amino acids.

The specimen was sorted CD4+, CD8+, or CD8+CD57+ T cells (not recorded which) from PBMCs. This chain joins TRBV7-3 and TRBJ1-5; the table's D call, TRBD1, has no DNA check behind it. The TCR sequence derives from a human donor in good health, serving as a control. CDR3 amino acids: CASSSRTGGQPHHL.